This T cell receptor (beta chain) is drawn from a study of T-cell memory formation after mild COVID-19. On the study more broadly: Clusters were largely donor specific. Regarding the study as a whole: Certain responding clones were present in pre-infection memory, suggesting participation of cross-reactive memory.

With respect to this clonotype: The antigen is unknown.

Using its own MiXCR run on the 5' RACE reads, TCRdb lists one record per CDR3 protein. The repertoire holds 550,000 to 600,000 distinct CDR3 sequences, with roughly a sixth as singletons. Per the germline V gene, CDR1 is MNHEY and CDR2 is SVGAGI. J gave up 4 bases and V 6 bases, and 8 bases lay outside the gene matches. There are 14 residues in the CDR3. The clonotype comes from an adult woman who had mild COVID-19 (a few samples of this study predate the infection). Cell type and time point are not known. V is TRBV6-5 and J is TRBJ1-2; 7 nucleotides match TRBD1. Sequenced input: PBMCs or a T cell subset sorted from them (not recorded which). CDR3 sequence (DNA): TGTGCCAGCAGCCGGGACAGCAGCCTCTATGGCTACACCTTC. Its protein is CASSRDSSLYGYTF.